A single sample is the source of the 21 T cell receptor beta chains below, sequenced in a study of T-cell memory formation after mild COVID-19. TCRdb passed the 5' RACE reads through MiXCR, listing each CDR3 protein once. The sample contains about 410,000 distinct CDR3 sequences, about 20% of which appear only once. Sequencing was performed on PBMCs or a T cell subset sorted from them (not recorded which). These receptors were taken from a man aged 18 to 29 who had mild COVID-19 (a few samples of this study predate the infection). Cell type and time point are not known.

V gene TRBV29-1 combines with J gene TRBJ2-3; unclear D gene. Germline CDR1 and CDR2: SQVTM and ANQGSEA. This CDR3 is 15 amino acids long. Trimming shortened V by 3 bases and J by 4 bases, and 17 bases separated the two germline ends. DNA of the CDR3: TGCAGCGTTGAGGTTCGACAAGATGGCCCAGATACGCAGTATTTT. This codes for CSVEVRQDGPDTQYF.

The V and J genes are TRBV20-1 and TRBJ1-2, with TRBD1 as a possible D gene (5 bases). This CDR3 comprises 11 residues. Germline V gives CDR1 DFQATT, CDR2 SNEGSKA (reference sequence). Trimming took off 3 bases at V and 8 bases at J, with 10 bases between the two ends. The CDR3 DNA follows: TGCAGTGCTAGGGCAGGGAGGGGCTACACCTTC. It translates to CSARAGRGYTF.

The CDR3 nucleotides are TGTGCCAGCAGCACTACCGACTTGTACAACTATGGCTACACCTTC. Its translation is CASSTTDLYNYGYTF. The chain recombines TRBV7-2 with TRBJ1-2, with unresolved D. The CDR3 consists of 15 residues. Germline values: CDR1 SGHTA, CDR2 FQGNSA. Trimming cost V 5 bases and J 2 bases, with 15 bases left between them.

This chain joins TRBV25-1 and TRBJ1-2; D call uncertain. From germline, CDR1 is MGHDK and CDR2 SYGVNS. The CDR3 contains 13 residues. V lost 6 bases and J 4 bases, leaving 12 bases between the germline ends. CDR3 amino acids: CASRLDDTYGYTF. Written as DNA, the CDR3 is TGTGCCAGCAGACTTGATGACACCTATGGCTACACCTTC.

This chain uses TRBV24-1 with TRBJ1-5; 8 nucleotides align to TRBD1. The J segment lost 0 bases and the V segment lost 1 base, leaving 7 bases of the junction unmatched. The CDR3 extends over 18 amino acids. Germline V gene sequence: CDR1 KGHDR, CDR2 SFDVKD. The CDR3 loop reads CATSDFGRGPYSNQPQHF. In DNA form, the CDR3 reads TGTGCCACCAGTGATTTCGGCAGGGGGCCGTATAGCAATCAGCCCCAGCATTTT.

This clonotype has just a few counts. The J gene is TRBJ2-5, the V gene TRBV6-6; 8 bases fit TRBD2. The V and J ends lost 5 bases and 5 bases, in that order; junction bases with no gene match: 7. The CDR3 is made up of 14 amino acids. Germline V gene data show CDR1 as MNHNY and CDR2 as SVGAGI (reference sequence). The CDR3 region is CASSEPGTRETQYF. The CDR3 bases are TGTGCCAGCAGTGAACCCGGGACTAGGGAGACCCAGTACTTC.

There are a few counts of this clonotype. CDR3: CSAMTSGVQTQYF. For the CDR3, the DNA is TGCAGTGCCATGACTAGCGGGGTGCAAACGCAGTATTTT. The rearrangement uses TRBV20-1 and TRBJ2-3, with 11 positions matching TRBD2. Germline CDR1 is DFQATT and CDR2 is SNEGSKA (reference sequence). J gave up 9 bases and V 6 bases, and 8 bases lay outside the gene matches. This CDR3 has 13 amino acids.

This clonotype was seen more than once but under ten times. The CDR3 is CASSAQGADNEQFF. DNA for the CDR3: TGCGCCAGCAGCGCACAGGGGGCGGACAATGAGCAGTTCTTC. V usage is TRBV5-1 and J usage is TRBJ2-1; 9 nucleotides align to TRBD1. The CDR3 has 14 amino acids. Per the germline V gene, CDR1 is SGHRS and CDR2 is YFSETQ. V was pared by 4 bases and J by 5 bases, with 4 bases of the junction left unmatched.

This clonotype occurred a few times. The chain combines TRBV7-2 with TRBJ1-3; D not resolved. The CDR3 is 11 amino acids. Germline V gene lookup returns CDR1 SGHTA and CDR2 FQGNSA. Trimming took off 4 bases at V and 8 bases at J, with 6 bases between the two ends. This CDR3 is CASSSADTIYF. CDR3 bases: TGTGCCAGCAGCTCAGCGGACACCATATATTTT.

The count of this clonotype is one. This chain uses TRBV5-1 with TRBJ1-2, with D tentatively TRBD1 (5 bases). The CDR3 has 13 residues. CDR1 SGHRS and CDR2 YFSETQ come from the germline V gene. The V end was cut by 3 bases, the J end by 3 bases, with 9 bases between. For the CDR3, the DNA is TGCGCCAGCAGCTCCGACAGCCACTATGGCTACACCTTC. Protein product: CASSSDSHYGYTF.

This chain uses TRBV20-1 with TRBJ2-3; the match to TRBD2 covers 12 bases. Germline-derived CDR1 and CDR2 are DFQATT and SNEGSKA (reference sequence). The CDR3 contains 14 residues. V was clipped by 6 bases and J by 9 bases; unmatched bases: 10. CDR3 nucleotide sequence: TGCAGTGCCCTACTAGCGGGGGGCCCCGTCACGCAGTATTTT. Its protein product is CSALLAGGPVTQYF.

The genes are TRBV7-9 and TRBJ2-7, with 10 positions matching TRBD1. V was pared by 5 bases and J by 3 bases, with 7 bases of the junction left unmatched. This CDR3 comprises 15 residues. CDR1 is SEHNR and CDR2 is FQNEAQ in the germline V gene (reference sequence). CDR3 region: CASSTGTGVGYEQYV. The CDR3 coding sequence is TGTGCCAGCAGCACCGGGACAGGGGTTGGCTACGAGCAGTACGTC.

This clonotype was seen a few times. The V call is TRBV6-6, the J call TRBJ2-1; no clear D gene. Trimming shortened V by 6 bases and J by 5 bases, and 8 bases separated the two germline ends. CDR3 length: 12 residues. CDR1 is MNHNY, CDR2 SVGAGI, per germline (reference sequence). For the CDR3, the DNA is TGTGCCAGCAGACAGCCCAACAATGAGCAGTTCTTC. Translation: CASRQPNNEQFF.

The chain uses TRBV2 and TRBJ2-6, with D hard to call. Germline CDR1 and CDR2: SNHLY and FYNNEI. The CDR3 spans 17 residues. V lost 3 bases, J lost 0 bases, and 12 bases lay in between. CDR3 sequence: CASSDFTAYSGANVLTF. CDR3 DNA sequence: TGTGCCAGCAGTGATTTCACAGCCTACTCTGGGGCCAACGTCCTGACTTTC.

This clonotype was picked up a small number of times. The chain uses TRBV6-2 or TRBV6-3 and TRBJ2-3; D unclear. This CDR3 spans 15 amino acids. The germline V gene has CDR1 MNHEY and CDR2 SVGEGT. Trimming stripped 3 bases from V and 6 bases from J, with 16 bases between. The CDR3, as DNA: TGTGCCAGCAGTTATAGGCCCTTCTTGTGGGATACGCAGTATTTT. Its translation is CASSYRPFLWDTQYF.

V usage is TRBV20-1 and J usage is TRBJ2-7; the match to TRBD1 covers 11 bases. This CDR3 spans 13 amino acids. CDR1 DFQATT and CDR2 SNEGSKA come from the germline V gene (reference sequence). Unmatched junction bases numbered 5, after V lost 6 bases and J lost 4 bases. CDR3 bases: TGCAGTGCCCCCGGACAGGGGGCGTACGAGCAGTACGTC. It encodes CSAPGQGAYEQYV.

The chain employs TRBV24-1 and TRBJ1-6; no definite D call. Germline V gene sequence: CDR1 KGHDR, CDR2 SFDVKD. V gave up 11 bases and J gave up 5 bases, with 15 bases separating them. This CDR3 has 14 residues. The CDR3 coding sequence is TGTGCCAAGAAGAATGGGCAGAATAATTCACCCCTCCACTTT. It codes for CAKKNGQNNSPLHF.

The gene calls are TRBV4-1 and TRBJ2-1; no clear D gene. This CDR3 comprises 15 residues. The V gene's germline CDR1 is MGHRA and CDR2 YSYEKL. V lost 2 bases, J lost 0 bases, and 8 bases lay in between. The CDR3: CASSQRRSSYNEQFF. The CDR3 DNA follows: TGCGCCAGCAGCCAACGCCGTAGCTCCTACAATGAGCAGTTCTTC.

In its sample, this clonotype was seen a few times. V gene TRBV15 combines with J gene TRBJ2-3; 9 positions match TRBD2. Losses at the gene ends were 1 base for V and 4 bases for J; bases not matched to a gene: 6. This CDR3 region has 16 residues. The germline CDR1 and CDR2 sequences are LNHNV and YYDKDF (reference sequence). The CDR3 loop is CATSRVWRGGSDTQYF. CDR3 DNA: TGTGCCACCAGCAGAGTGTGGCGGGGGGGTTCAGATACGCAGTATTTT.

This clonotype occurred a few times. The chain couples TRBV7-9 to TRBJ2-7; 7 nucleotides align to TRBD1. The CDR3 is 13 amino acids. Trimming cost V 3 bases and J 6 bases; bases outside gene matches: 5. Germline values: CDR1 SEHNR, CDR2 FQNEAQ (reference sequence). This CDR3 reads CASSFSGDSEQYF. Here the CDR3 DNA reads TGTGCCAGCAGCTTCTCCGGGGACAGCGAGCAGTACTTC.

There are a few counts of this clonotype. The chain carries TRBV4-1 and TRBJ2-2; D is ambiguous. Deletions cut 3 bases from V and 8 bases from J, with 7 bases between. This CDR3 has 12 residues. Germline CDR1 is MGHRA and CDR2 is YSYEKL. The CDR3 protein is CASSQVSGELFF. The DNA for the CDR3 is TGCGCCAGCAGCCAGGTCTCTGGGGAGCTGTTTTTT.